A single TCR beta chain is shown here with its context. The antigen is unknown. This sample was taken from a study of identifying expanded T cells in peripheral blood. Whole-study results and caveats: Differentially abundant clones: around 1.2 between replicates, around 16 at around 14 days, less than 20 at four. Clone count variance between roughly 2-week samples rose with total template count.

V gave up 6 bases and J gave up 4 bases, with 13 bases separating them. Per the germline V gene, CDR1 is ENHRY and CDR2 is SYGVKD. The CDR3 has 13 amino acids. No infections or other immune events were documented during collection. Clones were read by immunoSEQ multiplex PCR, and TCRdb kept only the in-frame ones, dropping some. The table shows over 75,000 clones, with approximately 88% occurring only once. Input material: blood. The sequence was collected from a person aged 18-69 years in good health. The J gene is TRBJ2-7, the V gene TRBV10-3; TRBD1 might be the D (6 bases). CDR3 loop: CAISGRGTYEQYF. The CDR3 region has the DNA TGTGCCATCAGCGGAAGGGGGACGTACGAGCAGTACTTC.